This T cell receptor (beta chain) was identified during a study of CD8+ T cells in alopecia areata (dated by TCRdb to 2016 to 2019). About the full investigation: Skin from C3H/HeJ donors with spontaneous alopecia (about 6-12 months old) was grafted onto female C3H/HeJ recipients aged roughly 6-11 weeks. The study used high-throughput TCRbeta sequencing to examine T cell clonal expansion in alopecia areata, in both the C3H/HeJ mouse model and human patients. In humans, TCRbeta sequencing was performed on scalp tissue and on sorted CD4+ and CD8+ peripheral blood T cells from healthy controls and from patients with patchy or totalis/universalis alopecia areata. Clonality in the scalp was compared among normal scalp (n=4), patchy alopecia areata scalp (n=8), and alopecia totalis/universalis scalp (n=8). RNA was extracted with the PAXgene miRNA kit for fixed scalp, the miRNeasy kit for PBMCs, and the RNeasy kit for mouse skin. Amplification of TCRbeta CDR3 regions was done by immunoSEQ multiplex PCR using 35 Vbeta forward primers and 13 Jbeta reverse primers. Overall study outcomes, separate from this receptor: Compared with mice, TCR sequences shared between patients were less clear, possibly partly because of HLA diversity across the patient population. Unlike mouse skin, where gammadelta T cells dominate, normal human skin contains resident alphabeta T cells that get sequenced too, which complicates analysis of the scalp TCR repertoire. Compared with normal scalp, lesional scalp had higher clonality and more expanded CD8+ clones, particularly in alopecia totalis/universalis, a pattern that suggests antigenic drive.

This clone was detected a few times. Which antigen it targets is not known. This receptor came from a mouse, so its gene names and germline sequences are mouse ones too. The missing CDR3 end, 4 residues past where the read stops, is filled in from the germline J gene. The CDR3 measures 14 amino acids from cysteine to phenylalanine. The DNA covers only part of the CDR3, 30 bases in frame from base 1. Via the germline V gene, CDR1 is NNHDY and CDR2 SYVADS. V has 5 bases trimmed and J has 0 bases trimmed; junction bases matching no gene number 2. Cells from mouse cutaneous lymph nodes were pooled, stained for CD4, CD8alpha, NKG2D, NKG2ACE and other markers, and then sorted on a BD Influx. To prepare the library, the immunoSEQ multiplex PCR assay was applied. For TCR sequencing, RNA was extracted from every sample and reverse transcribed into cDNA to serve as template. SuperScript III was used to make first-strand cDNA, primed with a 2:1 mix of oligo-dT and random hexamers. A synthetic immune receptor repertoire was used to measure amplification bias, and any remaining bias was corrected computationally. Sequencing of the libraries was done on Illumina HiSeq with 60 bp reads that cover the CDR3, reading from J toward V. As for how the authors treated the data: After raw reads were preprocessed to remove errors, the CDR3 was defined following IMGT conventions as running from the conserved cysteine to phenylalanine. Clonality was calculated as 1 minus Shannon entropy normalized by log2 of the number of productive unique TCRs. CD4 or CD8 identity of scalp clones was inferred by cross-referencing scalp TCRbeta sequences with sorted blood CD4 and CD8 repertoires. Sourced from immuneACCESS, this table was stored by TCRdb with only in-frame sequences that have V and J called. A share of the clones is absent; for the studies checked, an unresolved V gene accounts for under half, and the remainder has no known explanation. V and J calls and clone size follow that table, whereas D and trimming were derived from the DNA. The sample features 250,000 or so clones, and none is a singleton. The ten largest clonotypes hold roughly 1.2% of the sample.

The sample was CD4+ T cells sorted from a lymph node. The rearranged chain carries TRBV13-3 and TRBJ2-4, with 8 bases aligning to TRBD2. The origin of this receptor is a C3H/HeJ mouse with alopecia areata. This strain possesses the MHC haplotype H2-k. CDR3 DNA (partial): TGTGCCAGCAGCTGGGGGGCGAGTCAAAAC. Translated, this gives CASSWGASQN. The CDR3 as a whole reads CASSWGASQNTLYF.